A single sample gave rise to the 14 T cell receptor beta chains below, sequenced in a study of T-cell reconstitution after alpha-beta-depleted transplantation in children. As it was prepared, the TCRbeta library received unique molecular identifiers. Via MiXCR, TCRdb re-called the PCR reads, giving one row per CDR3 protein. The table shows approximately 980,000 distinct CDR3 sequences, with about 29% occurring only once. Sequencing was performed on PBMCs, mostly from graft donor cells, taken 360 days after TCRalphabeta/CD19-depleted stem cell transplant. These receptor sequences come from a boy under three years old who had a stem cell transplant for SCID, so the T cells may come from the graft donor.

The chain is built from TRBV5-1 and TRBJ2-2, with 7 bases fitting TRBD2. Germline CDR1 reads SGHRS; CDR2 reads YFSETQ. This CDR3 has 16 residues. J gave up 5 bases and V 4 bases, and 11 bases lay outside the gene matches. The CDR3 protein is CASSLWGTTPTGELFF. CDR3 bases: TGCGCCAGCAGCCTCTGGGGGACTACACCTACCGGGGAGCTGTTTTTT.

This clonotype was seen only a few times. The rearrangement uses TRBV13 and TRBJ2-1; TRBD2 matches 14 bases. The CDR3 length is 16 residues. Germline CDR1 is PRHDT and CDR2 is FYEKMQ (reference sequence). Trimming cost V 5 bases and J 14 bases; bases outside gene matches: 14. The CDR3 loop is CASSTRLAGGLIGEFF. CDR3 nucleotides: TGTGCCAGCAGCACCCGACTAGCGGGGGGGCTAATTGGCGAGTTCTTC. Complete variable domain (other parts from reference TRBV13 and TRBJ2-1): AAGVIQSPRHLIKEKRETATLKCYPIPRHDTVYWYQQGPGQDPQFLISFYEKMQSDKGSIPDRFSAQQFSDYHSELNMSSLELGDSALYFCASSTRLAGGLIGEFFGPGTRLTVL.

This clonotype showed up many times. V and J are TRBV12-3 or TRBV12-4 and TRBJ2-1; 7 bases line up with TRBD1. CDR3 length: 13 amino acids. V lost 7 bases and J lost 10; bases outside the gene matches: 10. The CDR3 reads CASTLLQGKEQFF. The CDR3 DNA is TGTGCCAGCACCCTACTACAGGGGAAGGAGCAGTTCTTC.

V is TRBV4-1 and J is TRBJ1-2, with TRBD1 matching 11 bases. The junction had 9 bases not matched to a gene; V was cut back by 0 bases and J by 6 bases. The CDR3 is made up of 17 amino acids. Germline V gene sequence: CDR1 MGHRA, CDR2 YSYEKL. The DNA of the CDR3 is TGCGCCAGCAGCCAAGATAAGGACAGGGGGCGCCGAGATGGCTACACCTTC. Its translation is CASSQDKDRGRRDGYTF.

This clonotype was recorded once. J is TRBJ2-7 and V is TRBV5-1, with a tentative D call TRBD2 (7 bases). Germline CDR1 and CDR2: SGHRS and YFSETQ. The CDR3 length is 15 residues. Trimming left V 2 bases short and J 4 bases short, with 16 bases between. CDR3: CASSFTGRGNYEQYF. The CDR3 DNA sequence: TGCGCCAGCAGCTTTACAGGGAGGGGTAATTACGAGCAGTACTTC.

The chain employs TRBV19 and TRBJ1-1; weak D call: TRBD1 (5 bases). CDR1 LNHDA and CDR2 SQIVND come from the germline V gene (reference sequence). The CDR3 length is 16 residues. V lost 6 bases to trimming and J lost 0 bases, with 17 bases between them. CDR3 in amino acids: CASSPRGNYMNTEAFF. The CDR3 DNA reads as TGTGCCAGTAGCCCCCGGGGGAACTACATGAACACTGAAGCTTTCTTT.

The chain couples TRBV18 to TRBJ2-2; D might be TRBD1 (5 bases). Germline CDR1 reads KGHSH; CDR2 reads LQKENI. V lost 5 bases to trimming and J lost 4 bases, with 11 bases between them. The CDR3 sequence is 14 residues long. The CDR3 loop is CASSAGSFTGELFF. CDR3 in DNA: TGTGCCAGCTCAGCAGGGTCTTTCACCGGGGAGCTGTTTTTT.

Only a few counts were recorded for this clonotype. The rearrangement links TRBV7-2 to TRBJ1-1; 11 positions agree with TRBD1. CDR3 length: 14 amino acids. Trimming cost V 5 bases and J 7 bases; bases outside gene matches: 6. The germline V gene encodes CDR1 SGHTA and CDR2 FQGNSA. CDR3 bases: TGTGCCAGCAGCCCGGACAGGGGGCGGGTTGAAGCTTTCTTT. Its translation is CASSPDRGRVEAFF.

The chain combines TRBV4-2 with TRBJ2-7, with D tentatively TRBD2 (7 bases). The length of the CDR3 is 15 residues. CDR1 and CDR2 from the germline V gene are LGHNA and YNFKEQ. With 6 bases removed from V and 5 bases from J, the gap between germline ends came to 20 bases. CDR3 DNA: TGTGCCAGCAGTCCCATAGGGGGGGCTGGGCACGAGCAGTACTTC. Encoded protein: CASSPIGGAGHEQYF.

This clonotype was counted a few times. The J gene is TRBJ2-5, the V gene TRBV6-2 or TRBV6-3; D might be TRBD2 (6 bases). The V gene's germline CDR1 is MNHEY and CDR2 SVGEGT. The V and J ends lost 8 bases and 0 bases respectively, with 16 bases between them. CDR3 length: 15 residues. CDR3 DNA: TGTGCCAGCGGAAGGGAGGATCCGTACCAAGAGACCCAGTACTTC. Its translation is CASGREDPYQETQYF.

This clonotype was found a few times. V usage is TRBV6-2 or TRBV6-3 and J usage is TRBJ2-7; a possible D gene is TRBD1 (6 bases). Per germline, CDR1 MNHEY and CDR2 SVGEGT. The CDR3 covers 15 residues. Deletions cut 0 bases from V and 0 bases from J, with 9 bases between. The CDR3 nucleotides read TGTGCCAGCAGTTACTCGGACAGCAACTCCTACGAGCAGTACTTC. Its protein product is CASSYSDSNSYEQYF.

Only one count was recorded for this clonotype. The chain joins TRBV5-5 to TRBJ2-3; TRBD2 agrees at 11 bases. Trimming removed 3 bases from V and 3 bases from J; junction bases left unmatched: 6. From germline, CDR1 is SGHKS and CDR2 YYEKEE (reference sequence). The CDR3 is 16 residues long. The CDR3 DNA reads TGTGCCAGCAGCTCCCTAGCGGGGGGTTTTACAGATACGCAGTATTTT. Translating gives CASSSLAGGFTDTQYF.

The CDR3 is CASSHRRAGTNTGELFF. The CDR3 DNA sequence: TGCGCCAGCAGCCATCGGCGGGCGGGGACGAACACCGGGGAGCTGTTTTTT. The chain employs TRBV4-1 and TRBJ2-2, with D perhaps matching TRBD2 (6 bases). Trimming shortened V by 3 bases and J by 0 bases, and 14 bases separated the two germline ends. From germline, CDR1 is MGHRA and CDR2 YSYEKL. The CDR3 totals 17 residues.

This clonotype was seen only a few times. The chain employs TRBV5-6 and TRBJ1-1; 12 bases match TRBD1. V was clipped by 3 bases and J by 5 bases; unmatched bases: 8. Germline V gene sequence: CDR1 SGHDT, CDR2 YYEEEE. CDR3 size: 16 residues. This CDR3 reads CASSSPGTGGRTEAFF. DNA of the CDR3: TGTGCCAGCAGCTCCCCCGGGACAGGGGGCCGGACTGAAGCTTTCTTT. Together with reference TRBV5-6 and TRBJ1-1, the CDR3 gives the full variable domain: DAGVTQSPTHLIKTRGQQVTLRCSPKSGHDTVSWYQQALGQGPQFIFQYYEEEERQRGNFPDRFSGHQFPNYSSELNVNALLLGDSALYLCASSSPGTGGRTEAFFGQGTRLTVV.